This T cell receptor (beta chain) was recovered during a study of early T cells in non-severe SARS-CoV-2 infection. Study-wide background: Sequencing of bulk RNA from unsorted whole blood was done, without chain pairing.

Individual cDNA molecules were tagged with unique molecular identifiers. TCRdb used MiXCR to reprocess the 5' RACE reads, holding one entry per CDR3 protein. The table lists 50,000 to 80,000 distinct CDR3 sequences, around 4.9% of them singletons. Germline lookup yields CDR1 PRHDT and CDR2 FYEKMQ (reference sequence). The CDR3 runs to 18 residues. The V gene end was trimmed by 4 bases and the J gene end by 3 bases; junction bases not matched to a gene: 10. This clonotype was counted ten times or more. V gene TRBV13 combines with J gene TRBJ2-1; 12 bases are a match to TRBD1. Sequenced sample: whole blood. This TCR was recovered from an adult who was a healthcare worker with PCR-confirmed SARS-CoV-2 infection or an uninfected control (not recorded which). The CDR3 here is CASSSSRDRGPSYNEQFF. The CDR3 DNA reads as TGTGCCAGCAGCTCGTCCCGGGACAGGGGGCCAAGCTACAATGAGCAGTTCTTC.